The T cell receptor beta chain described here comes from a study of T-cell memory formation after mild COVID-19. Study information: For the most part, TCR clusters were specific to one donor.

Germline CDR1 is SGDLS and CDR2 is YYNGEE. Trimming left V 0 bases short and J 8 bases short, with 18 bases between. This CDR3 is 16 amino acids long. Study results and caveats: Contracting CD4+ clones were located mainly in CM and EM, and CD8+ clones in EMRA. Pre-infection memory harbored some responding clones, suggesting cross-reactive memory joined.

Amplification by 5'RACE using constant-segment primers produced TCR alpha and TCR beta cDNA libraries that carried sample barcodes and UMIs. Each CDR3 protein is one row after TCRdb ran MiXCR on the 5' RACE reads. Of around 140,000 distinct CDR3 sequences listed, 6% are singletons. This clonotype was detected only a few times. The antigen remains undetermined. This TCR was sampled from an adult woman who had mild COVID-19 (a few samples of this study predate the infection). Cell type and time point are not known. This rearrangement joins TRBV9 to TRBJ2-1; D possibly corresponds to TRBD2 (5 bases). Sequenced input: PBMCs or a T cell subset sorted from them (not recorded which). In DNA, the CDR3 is TGTGCCAGCAGCGTAGGAAGTATGGCTAGCAATCATGAGCAGTTCTTC. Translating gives CASSVGSMASNHEQFF.